Listed below are T cell receptor beta chains from one sample, sequenced in a study of cytomegalovirus exposure and HLA in healthy donors. The protocol was immunoSEQ multiplex PCR, while the TCRdb copy is restricted to in-frame clones and leaves out a portion. The table includes fewer than 110,000 clones, about 75% detected once. The material sequenced was PBMCs. These receptors all stem from a man aged 45-65 years in good health and CMV-seronegative. Both conserved end residues are part of each CDR3. A D gene is named only where the DNA matches it firmly. The size of a clone is reported for some rows only, either as once, few or many, or as a class for expanded clones.

j_gene,abundance,len,d_gene,v_gene,CDR3nt,CDR3aa
TRBJ2-3,few,18,TRBD2,TRBV4-2,TGTGCCAGCAGCCAAGGGATAACGGCGGGGGGGAGCACAGATACGCAGTATTTT,CASSQGITAGGSTDTQYF
TRBJ1-2,.,14,TRBD1,TRBV28,TGTGCCAGCAGCCCAACAGGGGTTAACTATGGCTACACCTTC,CASSPTGVNYGYTF
TRBJ2-4,.,14,.,TRBV6-6,TGTGCCAGCAGTCCATCAACAGGGCGGAACATTCAGTACTTC,CASSPSTGRNIQYF
TRBJ1-1,.,15,.,TRBV15,TGTGCCACCAGCAGAGACAGGGGTATGAACACTGAAGCTTTCTTT,CATSRDRGMNTEAFF
TRBJ2-1,.,14,TRBD2,TRBV29-1,TGCAGCGGGCTACCGGGACTAGCTCCCAATGAGCAGTTCTTC,CSGLPGLAPNEQFF
TRBJ2-3,few,19,.,TRBV6-1,TGTGCCAGCAGTGAAACTTGGAAGGTTAGAGGAGACGGGAAAGATACGCAGTATTTT,CASSETWKVRGDGKDTQYF
TRBJ2-1,once,17,TRBD2,TRBV4-3,TGCGCCAGCAGCCAAGATTGGGGACTAGCGGAGTACAATGAGCAGTTCTTC,CASSQDWGLAEYNEQFF
TRBJ2-1,.,13,.,TRBV7-7,TGTGCTAGCAGCTTTAGCAAATACAATGAGCAGTTCTTC,CASSFSKYNEQFF
TRBJ2-5,.,15,TRBD1,TRBV12-5,TGTGCTAGTGGCGCGGGACAGGGGGGGGAGGAGACCCAGTACTTC,CASGAGQGGEETQYF
TRBJ1-5,once,13,TRBD1,TRBV30,TGTGCCTGGAGTGGACAGGGGGATCAGCCCCAGCATTTT,CAWSGQGDQPQHF
TRBJ2-3,.,15,TRBD2,TRBV10-3,TGTGCCATCAGCAGGACTAGCGGTATCACAGATACGCAGTATTTT,CAISRTSGITDTQYF
TRBJ1-5,.,15,.,TRBV7-8,TGTGCCAGCAGCTTATCGGACAGCACTAATCAGCCCCAGCATTTT,CASSLSDSTNQPQHF
TRBJ2-1,.,11,.,TRBV10-3,TGTGCCATCAGTGCGGGGAATGAGCAGTTCTTC,CAISAGNEQFF
TRBJ2-7,.,13,TRBD2,TRBV7-2,TGTGCCAGCAGCGGGACTAGCTACCGAGAGCAGTACTTC,CASSGTSYREQYF
TRBJ1-1,.,13,.,TRBV6-5,TGTGCCAGCAGTATCACAGCACTTCGTGAAGCTTTCTTT,CASSITALREAFF
TRBJ2-1,.,17,.,TRBV18,TGTGCCAGCTCACCACCGAACCCCAGGGGGGACCACAATGAGCAGTTCTTC,CASSPPNPRGDHNEQFF
TRBJ1-1,once,15,.,TRBV7-3,TGTGCCAGCAGCTTACGACAGGCTATGAACACTGAAGCTTTCTTT,CASSLRQAMNTEAFF
TRBJ2-6,few,14,.,TRBV30,TGTGCCTGGTCTAGGGGCCTGGGGGCCAACGTCCTGACTTTC,CAWSRGLGANVLTF
TRBJ2-7,.,17,TRBD2,TRBV5-5,TGTGCCAGCATCAGACTAGCGGGACGGGATAGCTCCTACGAGCAGTACTTC,CASIRLAGRDSSYEQYF
TRBJ2-5,.,16,TRBD1,TRBV9,TGTGCCAGCAGCCCTCAAGGACAGGCGGTACAAGAGACCCAGTACTTC,CASSPQGQAVQETQYF
TRBJ2-7,few,12,.,TRBV5-5,TGTGCCAGCAGCCGAGAGTCCTACGAGCAGTACTTC,CASSRESYEQYF
TRBJ2-2,once,14,TRBD2,TRBV10-3,TGTGCCATCTCCGCGGGACTAGCGTTAAGGGAGCTGTTTTTT,CAISAGLALRELFF
TRBJ2-7,.,14,.,TRBV6-5,TGTGCCAGCAGTTACAAGGCGCTGGGCCACGAGCAGTACTTC,CASSYKALGHEQYF
TRBJ1-6,.,14,.,TRBV5-6,TGTGCCAGCAGCTTGGGGGGGGGCGGATCACCCCTCCACTTT,CASSLGGGGSPLHF
TRBJ1-1,few,14,.,TRBV6-6,TGTGCCAGCAGTTACCGGGGGGAGGACACTGAAGCTTTCTTT,CASSYRGEDTEAFF
TRBJ1-1,few,14,.,TRBV7-2,TGTGCCAACGCCCCAGGTCCTTGGAACACTGAAGCTTTCTTT,CANAPGPWNTEAFF
TRBJ2-1,.,15,TRBD2,TRBV5-1,TGCGCCAGCAGCTCCCTAGCGGGGGGGAACAATGAGCAGTTCTTC,CASSSLAGGNNEQFF
TRBJ2-2,.,14,TRBD1,TRBV5-1,TGCGCCAGCAGCTTGGGACAGGGAATCGGGGAGCTGTTTTTT,CASSLGQGIGELFF
TRBJ2-2,.,13,.,TRBV25-1,TGTGCCTCGGGGGGCATGGGCACCGGGGAGCTGTTTTTT,CASGGMGTGELFF
TRBJ1-4,.,17,TRBD1,TRBV5-5,TGTGCCAGCAGCTCCGCCACAGGGGGCTCCTATAATGAAAAACTGTTTTTT,CASSSATGGSYNEKLFF
TRBJ1-5,.,14,.,TRBV6-1,TGTGCCAGCAGTAGTCGCGGCGGCAATCAGCCCCAGCATTTT,CASSSRGGNQPQHF
TRBJ1-1,few,15,TRBD1,TRBV6-5,TGTGCCAGCAGTTACTCCCGGGACAGGAACACTGAAGCTTTCTTT,CASSYSRDRNTEAFF
TRBJ2-7,.,11,.,TRBV28,TGTGCCAGCAGCCCAGCCTACGAGCAGTACTTC,CASSPAYEQYF
TRBJ2-1,.,11,.,TRBV15,TGTGCCACCAGACAGGGCAATGAGCAGTTCTTC,CATRQGNEQFF
TRBJ2-1,few,13,.,TRBV6-1,TGTGCCAGCAGTGGATGGACAGCCTTGGGGCAGTTCTTC,CASSGWTALGQFF
TRBJ2-7,.,14,TRBD2,TRBV28,TGTGCCAGCAGTTTACCGGGAGGGCCTTACGAGCAGTACTTC,CASSLPGGPYEQYF
TRBJ1-4,.,14,TRBD1,TRBV6-6,TGTGCCAGCAGCCAAGGACAGGGGTACGAAAAACTGTTTTTT,CASSQGQGYEKLFF
TRBJ2-7,.,15,TRBD1,TRBV4-1,TGCGCCAGCAGCCAAGTCTGGGGGACAGGGGACGAGCAGTACTTC,CASSQVWGTGDEQYF
TRBJ1-4,once,15,TRBD1,TRBV5-5,TGTGCCAGCAGCTCCCCGGCAGGGGGCATTGAAAAACTGTTTTTT,CASSSPAGGIEKLFF
TRBJ1-6,.,14,.,TRBV19,TGTGCCAGTAGTCGTCCTCCTCGGGATTCACCCCTCCACTTT,CASSRPPRDSPLHF
TRBJ2-5,few,15,TRBD2,TRBV5-1,TGCGCCAGCAGCCCGGGGTCAGCGGGAGAAGAGACCCAGTACTTC,CASSPGSAGEETQYF
TRBJ1-5,few,11,.,TRBV20-1,TGCAGTGCTATTCTGAGGGGGACCCAGCATTTT,CSAILRGTQHF
TRBJ2-3,few,14,.,TRBV6-5,TGTGCCACGGCCTGGCGGGGCAACACAGATACGCAGTATTTT,CATAWRGNTDTQYF
TRBJ1-4,.,14,TRBD1,TRBV27,TGTGCCAGCCGCCGGTCCAGGGGGCGTGAAAAACTGTTTTTT,CASRRSRGREKLFF
TRBJ1-2,.,13,TRBD1,TRBV29-1,TGCAGCGCTCAGGGACAGGCGAACTATGGCTACACCTTC,CSAQGQANYGYTF
TRBJ2-2,.,14,TRBD1,TRBV5-6,TGTGCCAGCAGCCCGGAGACAGGGATCGGGGAGCTGTTTTTT,CASSPETGIGELFF
TRBJ2-7,.,14,.,TRBV13,TGTGCCAGCAGCCCCCGATCGGGGGGCCACGAGCAGTACTTC,CASSPRSGGHEQYF
TRBJ2-5,.,14,TRBD2,TRBV7-2,TGTGCCAGCAGCGACGGACTAGCGTCTGAGACCCAGTACTTC,CASSDGLASETQYF
TRBJ1-4,.,15,.,TRBV29-1,TGCAGCGTTGAACTTGACAGTGCAACTAATGAAAAACTGTTTTTT,CSVELDSATNEKLFF
TRBJ2-2,few,17,TRBD1,TRBV7-9,TGTTCCAGCAGCAACCCCGGGACAGGGGGAAAGTCCGGGGAGCTGTTTTTT,CSSSNPGTGGKSGELFF
TRBJ1-2,.,14,TRBD1,TRBV19,TGTGCCAGTAGTACACCCAGGGGGCTCGGAGGCTACACCTTC,CASSTPRGLGGYTF
TRBJ1-4,.,18,TRBD1,TRBV19,TGTGCCAGTAGTGATGCGGCAGGGGGCGTGGGGGATAATGAAAAACTGTTTTTT,CASSDAAGGVGDNEKLFF
TRBJ1-2,.,11,.,TRBV20-1,TGCAGTGTTTTCGGGTATTATGGCTACACCTTC,CSVFGYYGYTF
TRBJ1-1,once,15,.,TRBV7-3,TGTGCCAGCAGCGTCAAAGGGGGAGCGAACACTGAAGCTTTCTTT,CASSVKGGANTEAFF
TRBJ2-1,few,15,TRBD2,TRBV19,TGTGCCAGTAGTATACGGACTAGCGGAGACAATGAGCAGTTCTTC,CASSIRTSGDNEQFF
TRBJ1-5,.,13,TRBD1,TRBV27,TGTGCCAGCAGGGACAGGGGCGACCAGCCCCAGCATTTT,CASRDRGDQPQHF
TRBJ2-1,.,16,.,TRBV4-2,TGTGCCAGCAGCCAAGTAGGGACTGGTGACTACAATGAGCAGTTCTTC,CASSQVGTGDYNEQFF